This T cell receptor beta chain was recorded in a study of neoadjuvant anti-PD-1 for oral cavity cancer. Study in general: Non-progressing patients received a fourth nivolumab dose near day 43, then surgery on days 50-56.

Study-wide results and limits: Higher pretreatment Treg/Th17 ratios tracked higher pretreatment blood clonality.

On this clone: Its specificity is not known.

Here immunoSEQ multiplex PCR was the method, and the copy in TCRdb shows in-frame clones only, minus some. This table has about 15,000 clones, about 70% appearing once. Patients had newly diagnosed, untreated stage II-IVA oral cavity squamous cell carcinoma. Patients had HPV-negative, locally advanced oral cavity squamous cell carcinoma. From germline, CDR1 is MGHRA and CDR2 YSYEKL. CDR3 length: 11 residues. V was clipped by 5 bases and J by 8 bases, with 6 bases between them. This chain connects TRBV4-1 to TRBJ1-4; D gene unclear. The sequences come from PBMCs, collected before nivolumab (anti-PD-1) treatment. This TCR was sampled from a person aged 35-79 years with oral cavity squamous cell carcinoma. The CDR3, as DNA: TGCGCCAGCAGCTTACTAGAAAAACTGTTTTTT. This codes for CASSLLEKLFF.